Each of the 28 T cell receptor beta chains below was sequenced from the same sample in a study of long-term antiretroviral therapy in people with HIV. An immunoSEQ assay, version v3.0, was performed at survey level. Only in-frame clones appear in the TCRdb table, and some are missing; sequencing was by immunoSEQ multiplex PCR. Here the sample spans more than 15,000 clones, 80% to 90% being singletons. The input for sequencing was unsorted PBMCs, taken 0.3 years after starting antiretroviral therapy. The receptors shown here come from a man aged 18 to 30 with HIV.

The chain uses TRBV6-6 and TRBJ1-2; D uncertain. From germline, CDR1 is MNHNY and CDR2 SVGAGI (reference sequence). V was pared by 8 bases and J by 5 bases, with 21 bases between. CDR3 length equals 15 residues. CDR3 region: CASQNRLGEGYGYTF. CDR3 bases: TGTGCCAGCCAGAATCGACTGGGCGAGGGTTATGGCTACACCTTC.

The J gene is TRBJ2-2, the V gene TRBV25-1; perhaps TRBD1 as D (6 bases). The CDR3 has 15 residues. V dropped 6 bases and J dropped 6 bases, with 17 bases sitting between them. Germline V lookup: CDR1 MGHDK, CDR2 SYGVNS. CDR3 in amino acids: CASRATGRVSGELFF. CDR3 sequence (DNA): TGTGCCAGCAGAGCGACAGGTAGAGTCTCCGGGGAGCTGTTTTTT. Together with reference TRBV25-1 and TRBJ2-2, the CDR3 gives the full variable domain: EADIYQTPRYLVIGTGKKITLECSQTMGHDKMYWYQQDPGMELHLIHYSYGVNSTEKGDLSSESTVSRIRTEHFPLTLESARPSHTSQYLCASRATGRVSGELFFGEGSRLTVL.

This clone was seen a single time. This chain connects TRBV5-4 to TRBJ1-4; D is uncertain. The CDR3 is 16 amino acids. The ends were cut back, 3 bases at V and 2 bases at J, with 14 bases in the middle. The germline V gene has CDR1 SGHNT and CDR2 YYREEE (reference sequence). The CDR3: CASSSPDGGTNEKLFF. For the CDR3, the DNA is TGTGCCAGCAGCTCCCCCGACGGTGGGACTAATGAAAAACTGTTTTTT.

As DNA, the CDR3 is TGTGCCAGCGGACAGTATCAGCCCCAGCATTTT. Translated, it gives CASGQYQPQHF. The J gene is TRBJ1-5, the V gene TRBV6-1; TRBD1 is a possible D gene (6 bases). V shed 8 bases and J shed 5 bases, with 7 bases lying between them. The CDR3 totals 11 residues. Germline values: CDR1 MNHNS, CDR2 SASEGT.

The rearrangement joins TRBV2 to TRBJ2-1; no clear D gene. Trimming removed 2 bases at V and 8 bases at J, with 19 bases between. The CDR3 is 16 residues long. The germline gives CDR1 SNHLY, CDR2 FYNNEI. The CDR3 is CASSESEVFLRDEQFF. The CDR3 region has the DNA TGTGCCAGCAGTGAATCTGAGGTGTTTCTTAGGGATGAGCAGTTCTTC.

The chain links TRBV11-2 to TRBJ2-5, with D unresolved. The CDR3 sequence is 15 residues long. Germline V gene sequence: CDR1 SGHAT, CDR2 FQNNGV. V dropped 4 bases and J dropped 0 bases, with 12 bases sitting between them. The CDR3 nucleotides read TGTGCCAGCAGCTGGTTGGGCAGCGACCAAGAGACCCAGTACTTC. Protein: CASSWLGSDQETQYF.

This chain uses TRBV29-1 with TRBJ2-7, with TRBD1 matching 8 bases. Germline V lookup: CDR1 SQVTM, CDR2 ANQGSEA. Trimming cost V 7 bases and J 2 bases; bases outside gene matches: 7. The CDR3 is 13 residues long. The CDR3 spells CSAVDRATYEQYF. DNA of the CDR3: TGCAGCGCTGTGGACAGGGCGACCTACGAGCAGTACTTC.

The J gene is TRBJ2-1, the V gene TRBV11-2, with a tentative D call TRBD1 (5 bases). Germline CDR1 reads SGHAT; CDR2 reads FQNNGV. With 1 base removed from V and 7 bases from J, the gap between germline ends came to 11 bases. The CDR3 totals 14 residues. In nucleotides, the CDR3 is TGTGCCAGCAGCTTAGGGTACAGGTCGAATGAGCAGTTCTTC. It encodes CASSLGYRSNEQFF.

This rearrangement joins TRBV6-5 to TRBJ2-5, with 10 bases lining up with TRBD2. V shed 5 bases, J shed 5 bases, and the junction held 5 bases outside the gene matches. This CDR3 is built from 14 residues. Germline CDR1 MNHEY, CDR2 SVGAGI. CDR3 DNA sequence: TGTGCCAGCAGTCAGGGTAGCGGGGGGGAGACCCAGTACTTC. This translates into CASSQGSGGETQYF.

The table lists this clone with a count of one. Here the CDR3 DNA reads TGTGCCAGCAGGATAAACACTGAAGCTTTCTTT. Translation: CASRINTEAFF. The chain recombines TRBV28 with TRBJ1-1; D gene uncertain. Germline V gene sequence: CDR1 MDHEN, CDR2 SYDVKM. V was cut by 6 bases and J by 2 bases, with 4 bases left in between. This CDR3 comprises 11 residues.

The chain couples TRBV10-2 to TRBJ2-7, with D possibly matching TRBD1 (6 bases). V lost 3 bases and J lost 7, with 16 bases in between. This CDR3 spans 14 amino acids. In germline, CDR1 is WSHSY, CDR2 SAAADI. CDR3 DNA: TGCGCCAGCAGTGAAGGGCAGGGGCGACGGGAGCAGTACTTC. Encoded protein: CASSEGQGRREQYF.

As DNA, the CDR3 is TGTGCCACCGTAAACCCAAAGGATAGCACAGATACGCAGTATTTT. Its translation: CATVNPKDSTDTQYF. V is TRBV2 and J is TRBJ2-3; D gene ambiguous. Trimming removed 10 bases from V and 0 bases from J, with 17 bases in between. Germline CDR1 SNHLY, CDR2 FYNNEI. CDR3 size: 15 residues.

This chain links TRBV5-5 with TRBJ1-2; possible D gene TRBD1, 6 bases. With 0 bases removed from V and 4 bases from J, the gap between germline ends came to 13 bases. CDR3 length: 15 residues. In germline, CDR1 is SGHKS, CDR2 YYEKEE (reference sequence). CDR3 residues: CASSLVQGTGYGYTF. As DNA, the CDR3 is TGTGCCAGCAGCTTGGTACAGGGAACGGGCTATGGCTACACCTTC.

The J gene is TRBJ2-7, the V gene TRBV7-9; D is possibly TRBD1 (5 bases). There are 12 residues in the CDR3. Deletions cut 5 bases from V and 7 bases from J, with 12 bases between. Germline-derived CDR1 and CDR2 are SEHNR and FQNEAQ (reference sequence). The CDR3 loop reads CASSGTTVEQYV. The CDR3 region has the DNA TGTGCCAGCAGCGGAACGACAGTGGAGCAGTACGTC.

This clone was detected once. This chain uses TRBV6-1 with TRBJ1-5; possible D gene TRBD1, 5 bases. The V end lost 7 bases, the J end lost 7 bases, and 14 bases lay between the germline ends. The CDR3 runs 13 residues. CDR1 MNHNS and CDR2 SASEGT come from the germline V gene. This CDR3 reads CASNSGEGQPQHF. The CDR3 bases are TGTGCCAGCAATTCCGGGGAGGGGCAGCCCCAGCATTTT.

The V call is TRBV15, the J call TRBJ2-4, with 7 bases fitting TRBD1. The CDR3 length is 16 residues. Germline CDR1 and CDR2: LNHNV and YYDKDF (reference sequence). Losses at the gene ends were 3 bases for V and 1 base for J; bases not matched to a gene: 6. This CDR3 is CATSRALQGAKNIQYF. The CDR3 DNA reads as TGTGCCACCAGCAGGGCATTACAGGGGGCCAAAAACATTCAGTACTTC.

This clone appeared once. CDR3 sequence reads: CASSLGAGGPKTQYF. The CDR3 DNA follows: TGTGCCAGCAGCTTGGGAGCGGGGGGGCCCAAGACCCAGTACTTC. This sequence joins TRBV5-5 and TRBJ2-5, with TRBD2 matching 10 bases. Trimming cost V 0 bases and J 6 bases; bases outside gene matches: 5. Per the germline V gene, CDR1 is SGHKS and CDR2 is YYEKEE (reference sequence). The CDR3 extends over 15 amino acids. The full variable domain, in which reference TRBV5-5 and TRBJ2-5 provide the parts outside the CDR3, is DAGVTQSPTHLIKTRGQQVTLRCSPISGHKSVSWYQQVLGQGPQFIFQYYEKEERGRGNFPDRFSARQFPNYSSELNVNALLLGDSALYLCASSLGAGGPKTQYFGPGTRLLVL.

The chain carries TRBV5-1 and TRBJ2-5; 11 bases are shared with TRBD1. Germline CDR1 SGHRS, CDR2 YFSETQ. This CDR3 has 13 amino acids. J lost 13 bases, V lost 0 bases, and 5 bases had no gene match. The CDR3 DNA sequence: TGCGCCAGCAGCTTGGAGGGGACAGGGGGTGGGTACTTC. Translation: CASSLEGTGGGYF. Combining the CDR3 with reference TRBV5-1 and TRBJ2-5 gives the whole variable domain KAGVTQTPRYLIKTRGQQVTLSCSPISGHRSVSWYQQTPGQGLQFLFEYFSETQRNKGNFPGRFSGRQFSNSRSEMNVSTLELGDSALYLCASSLEGTGGGYFGPGTRLLVL.

This chain uses TRBV7-6 with TRBJ2-2; D might be TRBD2 (5 bases). Trimming took 5 bases from V and 0 from J, leaving 13 bases between them. In germline, CDR1 is SGHVS, CDR2 FNYEAQ. The CDR3 is 16 residues long. The DNA of the CDR3 is TGTGCCAGCAGCCAGAGAGGGTTGGCGAACACCGGGGAGCTGTTTTTT. Translation gives CASSQRGLANTGELFF.

This chain connects TRBV14 to TRBJ2-2; 7 bases fit TRBD1. V was pared by 4 bases and J by 4 bases, with 9 bases of the junction left unmatched. The CDR3 runs to 16 residues. The germline V gene encodes CDR1 SGHDN and CDR2 FVKESK. The CDR3 nucleotides are TGTGCCAGCAGCCGTCCGCAGGGGGAAGCCACCGGGGAGCTGTTTTTT. Translation gives CASSRPQGEATGELFF.

The J gene is TRBJ1-2, the V gene TRBV5-5, with D perhaps TRBD1 (6 bases). The ends were cut back, 3 bases at V and 1 base at J, with 10 bases in the middle. This CDR3 is 14 amino acids long. From germline, CDR1 is SGHKS and CDR2 YYEKEE (reference sequence). The CDR3 region is CASSSTGLNYGYTF. The CDR3 DNA is TGTGCCAGCAGCTCGACAGGACTTAACTATGGCTACACCTTC.

The J gene is TRBJ2-5, the V gene TRBV12-2; the listed D gene, TRBD2, was not tested against the DNA. TRBV12-2 is an annotated pseudogene. This CDR3 region has 20 residues. The CDR3 loop is CASRSRLVPTRDPFQETQYF. CDR3 in DNA: TGTGCAAGTCGCTCCCGCCTTGTTCCAACCCGGGATCCATTTCAAGAGACCCAGTACTTC.

This chain connects TRBV10-3 to TRBJ2-5; 10 bases are a match to TRBD1. Germline trimming cut 6 bases from V and 3 bases from J; bases unmatched to any gene: 7. Looked up from germline, CDR1 is ENHRY and CDR2 is SYGVKD. This CDR3 is 15 amino acids long. The CDR3 sequence: CAIRVDRGLEETQYF. CDR3 nucleotides: TGTGCCATCAGGGTCGACAGGGGGCTGGAAGAGACCCAGTACTTC.

The chain has TRBV7-9 and TRBJ2-2; D is possibly TRBD1 or TRBD2 (5 bases each). Germline CDR1 and CDR2: SEHNR and FQNEAQ (reference sequence). The CDR3 contains 13 residues. V was cut by 5 bases and J by 10 bases, with 14 bases left in between. In DNA form, the CDR3 reads TGTGCCAGCAGCCCATCCGGGACGGTGGAGCTGTTTTTT. Its translation: CASSPSGTVELFF.

DNA for the CDR3: TGTGCCAGCAGCGCTAGACTAGCGGGGGGGCCGACAGATACGCAGTATTTT. This sequence encodes CASSARLAGGPTDTQYF. The rearrangement uses TRBV5-4 and TRBJ2-3, with 14 bases matching TRBD2. The V gene's germline CDR1 is SGHNT and CDR2 YYREEE (reference sequence). This CDR3 spans 17 amino acids. V was clipped by 4 bases and J by 3 bases; unmatched bases: 7.

The chain employs TRBV27 and TRBJ2-2; D possibly matches TRBD1 or TRBD2 (5 bases each). The CDR3 consists of 15 residues. V dropped 0 bases and J dropped 6 bases, with 11 bases sitting between them. Per the germline V gene, CDR1 is MNHEY and CDR2 is SMNVEV (reference sequence). The CDR3 spells CASSLSSRGAGELFF. The CDR3 region has the DNA TGTGCCAGCAGTTTATCGTCCAGAGGGGCCGGGGAGCTGTTTTTT.

The genes are TRBV6-5 and TRBJ2-7; maybe TRBD1 (6 bases). Germline V gene lookup returns CDR1 MNHEY and CDR2 SVGAGI. The germline V and J ends were trimmed by 6 bases and 2 bases, with 14 bases remaining between them. There are 14 residues in the CDR3. This CDR3 reads CASRNTGHPYEQYF. The CDR3 DNA sequence: TGTGCCAGCAGGAACACGGGACACCCCTACGAGCAGTACTTC.

The chain carries TRBV10-3 and TRBJ2-7, with 10 bases identical to TRBD1. The germline V gene encodes CDR1 ENHRY and CDR2 SYGVKD. Trimming removed 6 bases from V and 1 base from J; junction bases left unmatched: 12. The CDR3 covers 17 residues. The CDR3 here is CAIRGQGDSGLSYEQYF. CDR3 nucleotides: TGTGCCATCAGAGGACAGGGGGATAGCGGATTATCCTACGAGCAGTACTTC.